This entry concerns a single T cell receptor (beta chain). Antigen unknown. This CDR3 comprises 17 residues. Germline CDR1 MDHEN, CDR2 SYDVKM. V dropped 3 bases and J dropped 5 bases, with 21 bases sitting between them. This entry is derived from a study of T cell repertoires in cytomegalovirus infection. Study at large: Based on public TCR beta signatures, there were indications of CMV infection and of a matching HLA type. Findings and caveats of the study: Cumulative public TCR beta family frequency identified CMV carriers with the relevant HLA. Dominating the ex vivo response were HLA-C-restricted CMV-specific TCR beta clonotypes.

A single record per CDR3 protein comes from TCRdb applying MiXCR to the reads. Seen here are over 250,000 distinct CDR3 sequences, roughly 23% observed once, and the top ten hold around 14%. This chain connects TRBV28 to TRBJ2-3; a weak D match, TRBD2 (6 bases). Sequenced: PBMCs. This TCR was recovered from a human donor in good health (CMV status not recorded). Some clones in this sample may be carry-over from other donors' samples. The chain's CDR3 is CASSFIGRGPLKDTQYF. In DNA form, the CDR3 reads TGTGCCAGCAGTTTTATTGGGCGGGGCCCCTTGAAAGATACGCAGTATTTT.